The source of this TCR beta chain is a study of T cells in Graves' hyperthyroidism and ophthalmopathy. This clonotype was detected a few times. Its antigen is as yet unknown. Using RNA transcripts as the source, TCR beta CDR3 regions were amplified. The HTBI primer set drove a first-round RT-PCR of the TCR CDR3. TCRdb fed the multiplex PCR reads into MiXCR, producing one record per CDR3 protein. The sample includes more than 40,000 distinct CDR3 sequences, 45% to 50% seen only once; the top ten take about 30%. CDR3 length: 12 residues. The germline V and J ends were trimmed by 4 bases and 12 bases, with 12 bases remaining between them. Germline CDR1 LGHDT, CDR2 YNNKEL (reference sequence). Study results and caveats: Ophthalmopathy and stable hyperthyroidism were told apart by a 13 V-J model. In the blood, most expanded thyroid clonotypes above 0.001 appeared as well.

No ophthalmopathy progression within 18 months constituted stable Graves' hyperthyroidism. The genes are TRBV3-1 and TRBJ1-4; tentative D call: TRBD1 (6 bases). The specimen sequenced was peripheral blood or thyroid tissue (not recorded which). The source is a woman aged 45-60 years with Graves' hyperthyroidism. CDR3 DNA: TGTGCCAGCAGCCTTACCCAGGGGCAACTGTTTTTT. It yields the protein CASSLTQGQLFF.